This section outlines one T cell receptor beta chain sequence together with its context. What it binds is unknown. With 60 Vbeta and 13 Jbeta primers, the PCR was carried out. Produced via immunoSEQ multiplex PCR; TCRdb's table is partial and in-frame only. Found here are about 160,000 clones, roughly 82% of them singletons; the top ten hold about 10%. The data were taken from a study of cytomegalovirus exposure and HLA in healthy donors. This CDR3 spans 15 amino acids. The V and J ends lost 0 bases and 5 bases, in that order; junction bases with no gene match: 4. Germline-derived CDR1 and CDR2 are LGHNA and YSLEER. Notes on the study in general: Researchers counted approximately 160 TCR beta chains as cytomegalovirus-associated. CMV serostatus stood as the only immune exposure information on hand. Fewer N-insertions (relative to the approximately 700-donor mean) were reportedly seen in an Asian-associated ancestry cluster in a later analysis. For presence/absence analyses, sequencing depth was assumed to be roughly uniform across donors.

This receptor was obtained from a man aged 50 or older in good health and CMV-seropositive. The V and J genes are TRBV4-3 and TRBJ1-5, with TRBD1 identical over 7 bases. Sequencing used PBMCs. The CDR3 loop is CASSQEWGTDQPQHF. The CDR3 DNA follows: TGCGCCAGCAGCCAAGAATGGGGGACAGATCAGCCCCAGCATTTT.